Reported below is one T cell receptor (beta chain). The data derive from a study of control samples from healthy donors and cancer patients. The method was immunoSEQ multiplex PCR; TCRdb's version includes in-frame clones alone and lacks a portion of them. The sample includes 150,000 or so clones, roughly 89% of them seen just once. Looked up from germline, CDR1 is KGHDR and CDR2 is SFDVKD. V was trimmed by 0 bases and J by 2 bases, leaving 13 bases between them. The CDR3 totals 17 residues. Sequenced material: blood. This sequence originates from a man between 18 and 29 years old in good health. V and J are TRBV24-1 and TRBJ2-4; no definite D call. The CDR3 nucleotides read TGTGCCACCAGTGATTTGGGGTCCCCAGGTCCCAAAAACATTCAGTACTTC. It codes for CATSDLGSPGPKNIQYF.